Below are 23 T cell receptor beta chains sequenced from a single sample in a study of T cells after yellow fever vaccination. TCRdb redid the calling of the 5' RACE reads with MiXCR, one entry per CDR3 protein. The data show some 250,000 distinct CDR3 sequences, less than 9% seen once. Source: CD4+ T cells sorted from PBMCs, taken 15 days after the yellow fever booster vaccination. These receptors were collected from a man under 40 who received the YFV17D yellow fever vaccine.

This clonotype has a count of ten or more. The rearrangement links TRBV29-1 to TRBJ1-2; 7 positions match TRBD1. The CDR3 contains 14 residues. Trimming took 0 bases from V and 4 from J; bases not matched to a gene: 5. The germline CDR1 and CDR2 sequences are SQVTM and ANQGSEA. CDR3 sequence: CSVEEYQGGYGYTF. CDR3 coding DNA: TGCAGCGTTGAAGAATATCAGGGGGGCTATGGCTACACCTTC.

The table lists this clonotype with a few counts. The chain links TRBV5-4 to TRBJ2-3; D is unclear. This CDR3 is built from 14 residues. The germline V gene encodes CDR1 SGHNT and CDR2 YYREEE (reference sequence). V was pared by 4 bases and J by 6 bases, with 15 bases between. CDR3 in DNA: TGTGCCAGCAGCGGAAGTCTACGCCTCGATACGCAGTATTTT. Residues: CASSGSLRLDTQYF.

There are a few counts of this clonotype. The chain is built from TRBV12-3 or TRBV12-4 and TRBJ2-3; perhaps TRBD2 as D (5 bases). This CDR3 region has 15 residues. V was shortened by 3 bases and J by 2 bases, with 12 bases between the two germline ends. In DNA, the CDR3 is TGTGCCAGCAGTTTTCGAGGGATTTACACAGATACGCAGTATTTT. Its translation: CASSFRGIYTDTQYF.

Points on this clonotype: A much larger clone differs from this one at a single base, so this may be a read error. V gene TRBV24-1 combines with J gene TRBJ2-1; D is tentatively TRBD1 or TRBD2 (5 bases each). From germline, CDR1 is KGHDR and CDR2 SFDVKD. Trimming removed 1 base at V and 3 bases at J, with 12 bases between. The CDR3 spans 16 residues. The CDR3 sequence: CATSDFQGAGYNEQFF. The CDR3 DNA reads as TGTGCCACCAGTGATTTCCAAGGGGCGGGCTACAATGAGCAGTTCTTC.

The CDR3 nucleotides read TGCAGTGCTATCGGGACTAGCGGGAGGGCCGACAATGAGCAGTTCTTC. It is translated as CSAIGTSGRADNEQFF. This rearrangement joins TRBV20-1 to TRBJ2-1, with 16 bases that match TRBD2. Unmatched junction bases numbered 5, after V lost 4 bases and J lost 5 bases. Per germline, CDR1 DFQATT and CDR2 SNEGSKA (reference sequence). The length of the CDR3 is 16 residues.

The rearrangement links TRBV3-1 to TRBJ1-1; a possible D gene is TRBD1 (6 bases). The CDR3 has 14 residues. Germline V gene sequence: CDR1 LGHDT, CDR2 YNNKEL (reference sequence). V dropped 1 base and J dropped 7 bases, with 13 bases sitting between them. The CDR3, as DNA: TGTGCCAGCAGCCAAGTTCCGGGGGCCGGTGAAGCTTTCTTT. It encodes CASSQVPGAGEAFF.

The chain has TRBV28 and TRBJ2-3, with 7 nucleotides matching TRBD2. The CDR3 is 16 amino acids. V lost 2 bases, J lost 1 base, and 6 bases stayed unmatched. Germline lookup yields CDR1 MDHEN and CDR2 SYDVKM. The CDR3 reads CASSLAGVFGTDTQYF. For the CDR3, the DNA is TGTGCCAGCAGTTTAGCGGGAGTTTTTGGCACAGATACGCAGTATTTT. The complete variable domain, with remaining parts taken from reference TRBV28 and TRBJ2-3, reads DVKVTQSSRYLVKRTGEKVFLECVQDMDHENMFWYRQDPGLGLRLIYFSYDVKMKEKGDIPEGYSVSREKKERFSLILESASTNQTSMYLCASSLAGVFGTDTQYFGPGTRLTVL.

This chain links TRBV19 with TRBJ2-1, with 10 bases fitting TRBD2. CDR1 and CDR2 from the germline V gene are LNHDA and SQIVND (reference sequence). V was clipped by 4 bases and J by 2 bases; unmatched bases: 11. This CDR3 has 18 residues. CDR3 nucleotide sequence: TGTGCCAGTAGTACCGAACCTAGCGGGAGTATGACCTACAATGAGCAGTTCTTC. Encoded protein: CASSTEPSGSMTYNEQFF.

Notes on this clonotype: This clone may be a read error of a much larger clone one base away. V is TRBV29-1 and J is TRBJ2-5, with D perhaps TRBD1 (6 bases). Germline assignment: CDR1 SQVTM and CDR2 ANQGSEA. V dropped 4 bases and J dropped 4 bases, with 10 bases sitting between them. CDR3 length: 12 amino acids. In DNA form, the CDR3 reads TGCAGCGTTGTTCAGGGGCTAGAGACCCAGTACTTC. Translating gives CSVVQGLETQYF.

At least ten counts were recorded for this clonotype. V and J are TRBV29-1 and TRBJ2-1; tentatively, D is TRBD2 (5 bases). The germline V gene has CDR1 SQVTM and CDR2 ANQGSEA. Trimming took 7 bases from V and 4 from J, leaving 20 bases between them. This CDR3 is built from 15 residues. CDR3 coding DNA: TGCAGCGGCAATAAGGGAGCCTTCTCGTACAATGAGCAGTTCTTC. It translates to CSGNKGAFSYNEQFF.

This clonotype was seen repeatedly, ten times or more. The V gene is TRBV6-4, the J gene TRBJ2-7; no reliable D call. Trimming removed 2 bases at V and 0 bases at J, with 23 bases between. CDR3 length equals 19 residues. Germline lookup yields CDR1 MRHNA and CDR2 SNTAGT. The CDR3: CASSDQALFRPVNSYEQYF. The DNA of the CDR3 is TGTGCCAGCAGTGACCAGGCTCTCTTCCGTCCTGTAAACTCCTACGAGCAGTACTTC.

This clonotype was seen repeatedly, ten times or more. The CDR3 nucleotides read TGTGCCAGCAGCTTAGTCGCAGTACACTTCACAGATACGCAGTATTTT. Translated, it gives CASSLVAVHFTDTQYF. The gene calls are TRBV7-8 and TRBJ2-3; D gene unclear. This CDR3 is 16 amino acids long. CDR1 and CDR2 from the germline V gene are SGHVS and FQNEAQ. V lost 1 base, J lost 2 bases, and 13 bases lay in between.

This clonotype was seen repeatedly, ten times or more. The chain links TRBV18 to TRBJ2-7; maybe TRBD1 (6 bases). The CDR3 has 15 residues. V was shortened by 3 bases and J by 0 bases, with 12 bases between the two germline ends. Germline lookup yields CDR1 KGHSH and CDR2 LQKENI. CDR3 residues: CASSPRQDSSYEQYF. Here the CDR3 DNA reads TGTGCCAGCTCACCCCGACAGGATAGCTCCTACGAGCAGTACTTC. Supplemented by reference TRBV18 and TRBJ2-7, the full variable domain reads NAGVMQNPRHLVRRRGQEARLRCSPMKGHSHVYWYRQLPEEGLKFMVYLQKENIIDESGMPKERFSAEFPKEGPSILRIQQVVRGDSAAYFCASSPRQDSSYEQYFGPGTRLTVT.

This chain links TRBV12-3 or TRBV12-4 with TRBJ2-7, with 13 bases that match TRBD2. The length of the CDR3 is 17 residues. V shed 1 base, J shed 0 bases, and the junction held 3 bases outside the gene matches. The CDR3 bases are TGTGCCAGCAGTTTAGAGGGACTAGCGGGGTTCTCCTACGAGCAGTACTTC. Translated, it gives CASSLEGLAGFSYEQYF.

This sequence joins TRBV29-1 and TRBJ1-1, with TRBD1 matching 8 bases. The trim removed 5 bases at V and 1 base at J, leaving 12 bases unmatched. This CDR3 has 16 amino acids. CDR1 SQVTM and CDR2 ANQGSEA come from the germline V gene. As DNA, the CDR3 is TGCAGCGTTTTTCGACAGGGGCTAGGAGAGAACACTGAAGCTTTCTTT. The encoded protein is CSVFRQGLGENTEAFF.

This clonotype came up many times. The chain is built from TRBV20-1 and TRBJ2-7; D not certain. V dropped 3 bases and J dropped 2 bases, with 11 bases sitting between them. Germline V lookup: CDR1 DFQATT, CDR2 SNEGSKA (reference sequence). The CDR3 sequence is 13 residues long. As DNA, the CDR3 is TGCAGTGCTAGGGCCCCCGGAACCTACGAGCAGTACTTC. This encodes CSARAPGTYEQYF.

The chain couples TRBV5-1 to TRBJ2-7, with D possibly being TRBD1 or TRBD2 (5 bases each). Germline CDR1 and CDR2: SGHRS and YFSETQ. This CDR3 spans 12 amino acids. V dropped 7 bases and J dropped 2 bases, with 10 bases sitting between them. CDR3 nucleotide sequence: TGCGCCAGCGGGGACGGTCCCTACGAGCAGTACTTC. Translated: CASGDGPYEQYF.

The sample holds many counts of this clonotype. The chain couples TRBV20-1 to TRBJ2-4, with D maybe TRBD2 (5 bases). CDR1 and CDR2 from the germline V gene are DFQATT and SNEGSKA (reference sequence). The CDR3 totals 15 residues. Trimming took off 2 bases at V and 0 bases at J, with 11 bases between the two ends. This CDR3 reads CSARRSGLAKNIQYF. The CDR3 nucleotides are TGCAGTGCTAGACGTTCCGGACTAGCCAAAAACATTCAGTACTTC.

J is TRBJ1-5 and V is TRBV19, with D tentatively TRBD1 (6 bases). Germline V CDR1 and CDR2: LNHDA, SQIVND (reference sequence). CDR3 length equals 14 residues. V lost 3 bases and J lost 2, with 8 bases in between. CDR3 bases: TGTGCCAGTAGTATGACAGGTCGCAATCAGCCCCAGCATTTT. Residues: CASSMTGRNQPQHF.

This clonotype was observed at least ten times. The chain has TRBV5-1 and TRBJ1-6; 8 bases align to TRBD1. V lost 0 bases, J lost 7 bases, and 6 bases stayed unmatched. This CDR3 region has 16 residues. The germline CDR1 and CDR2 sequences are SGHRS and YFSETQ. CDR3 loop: CASSLDPGGSNSPLHF. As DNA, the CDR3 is TGCGCCAGCAGCTTGGATCCAGGGGGCAGCAATTCACCCCTCCACTTT.

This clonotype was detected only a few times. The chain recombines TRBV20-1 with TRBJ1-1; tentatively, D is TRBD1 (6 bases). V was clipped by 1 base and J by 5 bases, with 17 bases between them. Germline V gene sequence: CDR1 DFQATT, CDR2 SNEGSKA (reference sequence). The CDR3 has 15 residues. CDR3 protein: CSARAPGAGRTEAFF. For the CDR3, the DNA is TGCAGTGCTAGAGCGCCGGGGGCAGGGAGGACTGAAGCTTTCTTT.

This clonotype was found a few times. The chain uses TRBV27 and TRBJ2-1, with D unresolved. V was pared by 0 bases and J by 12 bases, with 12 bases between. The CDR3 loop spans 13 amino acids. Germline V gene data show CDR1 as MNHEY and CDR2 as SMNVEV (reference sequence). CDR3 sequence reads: CASSLSEVGRQFF. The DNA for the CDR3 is TGTGCCAGCAGTTTATCTGAGGTTGGCCGGCAGTTCTTC.

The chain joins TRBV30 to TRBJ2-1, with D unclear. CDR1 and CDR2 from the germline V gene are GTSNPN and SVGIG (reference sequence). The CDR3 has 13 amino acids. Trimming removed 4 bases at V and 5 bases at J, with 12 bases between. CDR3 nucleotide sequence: TGTGCCTGGACCTATCCCGGCAACAATGAGCAGTTCTTC. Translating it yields CAWTYPGNNEQFF. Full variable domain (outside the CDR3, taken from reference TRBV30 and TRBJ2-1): SQTIHQWPATLVQPVGSPLSLECTVEGTSNPNLYWYRQAAGRGLQLLFYSVGIGQISSEVPQNLSASRPQDRQFILSSKKLLLSDSGFYLCAWTYPGNNEQFFGPGTRLTVL.